These 10 T cell receptor beta chains were all obtained from the same sample, sequenced in a study of response to subunit inactivated influenza vaccine. Using its own MiXCR run on the RT-PCR reads, TCRdb lists one record per CDR3 protein. Of over 650,000 distinct CDR3 sequences listed, around 20% were seen once; the top ten hold 11%. The material was PBMCs from blood, obtained 5 days after vaccination. All receptors come from a man aged 50-59 years who received an inactivated influenza vaccine.

V and J are TRBV20-1 and TRBJ1-1; D remains unclear. CDR1 DFQATT and CDR2 SNEGSKA come from the germline V gene (reference sequence). V dropped 3 bases and J dropped 0 bases, with 8 bases sitting between them. There are 13 residues in the CDR3. CDR3 bases: TGCAGTGCTAGTCCACTCTTGAACACTGAAGCTTTCTTT. It translates to CSASPLLNTEAFF.

This clonotype was detected many times. The chain has TRBV7-2 and TRBJ2-1; D may be TRBD1 (6 bases). Deletions cut 5 bases from V and 2 bases from J, with 13 bases between. Germline V gives CDR1 SGHTA, CDR2 FQGNSA. The CDR3 has 15 amino acids. CDR3 nucleotides: TGTGCCAGCAGCCAACAGGGTAGCACCTACAATGAGCAGTTCTTC. Translating gives CASSQQGSTYNEQFF.

J is TRBJ2-4 and V is TRBV7-2; 8 bases align to TRBD2. Germline V gene lookup returns CDR1 SGHTA and CDR2 FQGNSA. The J segment lost 6 bases and the V segment lost 5 bases, leaving 9 bases of the junction unmatched. CDR3 length equals 15 residues. CDR3 sequence (DNA): TGTGCCAGCAGCGCCTCCGGGGGGGCCGGAAACATTCAGTACTTC. It is translated as CASSASGGAGNIQYF.

The genes are TRBV20-1 and TRBJ2-6; a possible D gene is TRBD1 (6 bases). Germline V CDR1 and CDR2: DFQATT, SNEGSKA (reference sequence). CDR3 size: 13 residues. Between the trimmed V and J ends, which lost 6 bases and 2 bases, there was a span of 8 bases. Here the CDR3 DNA reads TGCAGTGCGTACAGGGCTGGGGCCAACGTCCTGACTTTC. It is translated as CSAYRAGANVLTF.

This clonotype was detected only once. The chain is built from TRBV20-1 and TRBJ2-3, with TRBD2 matching over 13 bases. V dropped 6 bases and J dropped 2; count of bases not matched to a gene: 8. The CDR3 runs to 16 residues. The germline V gene has CDR1 DFQATT and CDR2 SNEGSKA (reference sequence). CDR3 coding DNA: TGCAGTGCCCCCCGACTAGCGGGAGGACTCACAGATACGCAGTATTTT. Translating gives CSAPRLAGGLTDTQYF.

The rearrangement joins TRBV6-2 or TRBV6-3 to TRBJ2-7, with 8 positions matching TRBD2. V lost 10 bases and J lost 6; bases outside the gene matches: 11. Germline-derived CDR1 and CDR2 are MNHEY and SVGEGT. The CDR3 contains 13 residues. CDR3 amino acids: CATREGLVGEQYF. The CDR3 bases are TGTGCCACGAGAGAGGGACTAGTAGGCGAGCAGTACTTC.

This clonotype was detected a few times. This rearrangement joins TRBV28 to TRBJ2-1; no firm D call. Trimming removed 7 bases at V and 8 bases at J, with 12 bases between. Per germline, CDR1 MDHEN and CDR2 SYDVKM. This CDR3 comprises 12 residues. The CDR3 here is CASTLGRDEQFF. CDR3 bases: TGTGCCAGCACCCTTGGTAGGGATGAGCAGTTCTTC.

The table lists this clonotype with a few counts. The rearrangement joins TRBV20-1 to TRBJ2-3; TRBD2 matches at 10 bases. This CDR3 region has 15 residues. The junction had 7 bases not matched to a gene; V was cut back by 3 bases and J by 4 bases. In germline, CDR1 is DFQATT, CDR2 SNEGSKA (reference sequence). The CDR3 DNA follows: TGCAGTGCTAGTTCCGGGACTAGCGTATCAGATACGCAGTATTTT. It codes for CSASSGTSVSDTQYF.

This clonotype occurred a few times. The rearrangement uses TRBV6-9 and TRBJ2-7, with TRBD1 matching over 7 bases. Trimming removed 10 bases from V and 3 bases from J; junction bases left unmatched: 12. Per the germline V gene, CDR1 is MNHGY and CDR2 is SVAAGI. The CDR3 is 14 amino acids. The CDR3 bases are TGTGCCATCCTTGTCGACAGGGCCCACTACGAGCAGTACTTC. Its protein is CAILVDRAHYEQYF.

This clonotype was observed a handful of times. The germline gene is not matched at one end of the junction; a read error may be the cause. This sequence joins TRBV7-7 and TRBJ2-1, with D unresolved. The CDR3 loop spans 12 amino acids. Germline CDR1 reads SSHAT; CDR2 reads FNYEAQ (reference sequence). The CDR3 DNA reads TGTGCTAGCAGCTCAGAAGGGAATGAGCAGTTCTTC. It translates to CASSSEGNEQFF. The complete variable domain, with remaining parts taken from reference TRBV7-7 and TRBJ2-1, reads GAGVSQSPRYKVTKRGQDVTLRCDPISSHATLYWYQQALGQGPEFLTYFNYEAQPDKSGLPSDRFSAERPEGSISTLTIQRTEQRDSAMYRCASSSEGNEQFFGPGTRLTVL.